These 23 T cell receptor beta chains originate from one sample sequenced in a study of identical twins. MiXCR was run by TCRdb on the 5' RACE reads, yielding one entry per CDR3 protein. The sample lists more than 350,000 distinct CDR3 sequences, 9% to 10% seen once, with approximately 8.9% in the top ten. Material for sequencing was naive T cells sorted from blood. Every receptor here comes from a woman aged 50 to 60 in good health.

This clonotype was seen at least ten times. The chain carries TRBV20-1 and TRBJ2-1, with TRBD2 matching 14 bases. The CDR3 sequence is 19 residues long. From germline, CDR1 is DFQATT and CDR2 SNEGSKA (reference sequence). J lost 7 bases, V lost 0 bases, and 14 bases had no gene match. The CDR3 spells CSARDFRLAGGPGWNEQFF. CDR3 bases: TGCAGTGCTAGAGATTTCAGACTAGCGGGAGGGCCGGGGTGGAATGAGCAGTTCTTC.

This clonotype was seen ten or more times. The chain carries TRBV5-1 and TRBJ2-1; D assignment may be TRBD1 or TRBD2 (5 bases each). Germline V gene lookup returns CDR1 SGHRS and CDR2 YFSETQ. The CDR3 contains 14 residues. V lost 2 bases and J lost 9, with 15 bases in between. The CDR3 is CASSLRLKGPEQFF. CDR3 nucleotide sequence: TGCGCCAGCAGCTTAAGACTAAAGGGGCCTGAGCAGTTCTTC.

The chain's CDR3 is CASRRTGNSYEQYF. The DNA for the CDR3 is TGTGCCAGCAGACGAACCGGGAACTCCTACGAGCAGTACTTC. This chain uses TRBV5-6 with TRBJ2-7, with D perhaps TRBD2 (5 bases). Germline CDR1 reads SGHDT; CDR2 reads YYEEEE. The CDR3 runs 14 residues. The V end was cut by 5 bases, the J end by 0 bases, with 12 bases between.

This chain joins TRBV24-1 and TRBJ2-3, with D perhaps being TRBD1 or TRBD2 (5 bases each). Trimming shortened V by 4 bases and J by 3 bases, and 19 bases separated the two germline ends. Looked up from germline, CDR1 is KGHDR and CDR2 is SFDVKD. The CDR3 consists of 17 residues. The DNA for the CDR3 is TGTGCCACCAGTGACCCCCCGCCCGGGACGGCTACAGATACGCAGTATTTT. Translating gives CATSDPPPGTATDTQYF.

This clonotype has a handful of counts. V usage is TRBV2 and J usage is TRBJ1-1, with D possibly TRBD1 on 5 matching bases. Between the trimmed V and J ends, which lost 3 bases and 0 bases, there was a span of 11 bases. CDR1 and CDR2 from the germline V gene are SNHLY and FYNNEI. This CDR3 comprises 15 residues. As DNA, the CDR3 is TGTGCCAGCAGTGAGCGGGACCCCATGAACACTGAAGCTTTCTTT. It translates to CASSERDPMNTEAFF.

To note about this clonotype: This CDR3 fails to terminate in the conserved phenylalanine or tryptophan, so it likely reflects a read error. V and J are TRBV19 and TRBJ2-1; 9 positions match TRBD2. This CDR3 is built from 15 residues. Per germline, CDR1 LNHDA and CDR2 SQIVND (reference sequence). Trimming removed 6 bases from V and 6 bases from J; junction bases left unmatched: 9. DNA of the CDR3: TGTGCCAGTAGCAACCCCGGGACTAGCCCCAATGAGCAGTTCTCC. Its translation: CASSNPGTSPNEQFS.

The chain combines TRBV3-1 with TRBJ2-1; TRBD2 matches 8 bases. J lost 7 bases, V lost 6 bases, and 11 bases had no gene match. Germline assignment: CDR1 LGHDT and CDR2 YNNKEL (reference sequence). The CDR3 has 15 amino acids. CDR3 nucleotides: TGTGCCAGCAGTCCTACTAGCGGTTTTTTGAATGAGCAGTTCTTC. Encoded protein: CASSPTSGFLNEQFF.

This clonotype was picked up a small number of times. The chain employs TRBV25-1 and TRBJ1-2; D is unclear. From germline, CDR1 is MGHDK and CDR2 SYGVNS. V was trimmed by 1 base and J by 5 bases, leaving 11 bases between them. This CDR3 has 14 amino acids. CDR3 bases: TGTGCCAGCAGTGAATTATCGACTGCATATGGCTACACCTTC. This translates into CASSELSTAYGYTF.

The chain joins TRBV20-1 to TRBJ2-1, with 9 nucleotides matching TRBD1. J was trimmed by 12 bases and V by 3 bases; bases with no gene match: 3. The CDR3 loop spans 11 amino acids. Germline-derived CDR1 and CDR2 are DFQATT and SNEGSKA (reference sequence). The CDR3 sequence: CSARLGQGQFF. CDR3 DNA: TGCAGTGCTAGGCTGGGACAGGGGCAGTTCTTC.

This chain links TRBV20-1 with TRBJ2-1; perhaps D is TRBD1 or TRBD2 (5 bases each). The germline CDR1 and CDR2 sequences are DFQATT and SNEGSKA (reference sequence). This CDR3 has 14 residues. The V gene lost 7 bases and the J gene lost 3 bases, with 16 bases spanning the gap. CDR3: CSVPREQGYNEQFF. The CDR3 nucleotides read TGCAGTGTCCCGAGGGAGCAGGGCTACAATGAGCAGTTCTTC.

The V call is TRBV20-1, the J call TRBJ2-2, with TRBD2 matching 11 bases. The CDR3 extends over 14 amino acids. Germline CDR1 is DFQATT and CDR2 is SNEGSKA (reference sequence). V trimming: 6 bases; J trimming: 6 bases; junction bases outside the gene matches: 6. The CDR3 nucleotides read TGCAGTGCCAGGACTAGCGGGCCGTCCGGGGAGCTGTTTTTT. It specifies CSARTSGPSGELFF.

This clonotype was counted ten times or more. The chain recombines TRBV12-3 or TRBV12-4 with TRBJ2-3; no definite D call. CDR3 length: 13 amino acids. Between the trimmed V and J ends, which lost 5 bases and 7 bases, there was a span of 13 bases. CDR3 protein: CASSADGINTQYF. The CDR3 bases are TGTGCCAGCAGTGCCGATGGTATAAATACGCAGTATTTT.

The V call is TRBV10-3, the J call TRBJ1-1, with D unresolved. CDR1 ENHRY and CDR2 SYGVKD come from the germline V gene. Trimming took off 2 bases at V and 8 bases at J, with 12 bases between the two ends. The CDR3 contains 13 residues. CDR3 sequence reads: CAISEGSGREAFF. In DNA form, the CDR3 reads TGTGCCATCAGTGAGGGATCGGGGAGAGAAGCTTTCTTT.

This clonotype has just a few counts. The chain is built from TRBV6-1 and TRBJ2-1; 9 bases are shared with TRBD2. CDR1 is MNHNS and CDR2 is SASEGT in the germline V gene. CDR3 size: 17 residues. V gave up 6 bases and J gave up 8 bases; unmatched junction bases: 17. The DNA for the CDR3 is TGTGCCAGCAGCCAAAGTAGGGGAGCGGGGGGAAGGGATGAGCAGTTCTTC. Translation gives CASSQSRGAGGRDEQFF.

This clonotype was observed at least ten times. DNA for the CDR3: TGTGCCAGCAGCGTAGAGGGAGCATGGGACAATGAGCAGTTCTTC. Translation gives CASSVEGAWDNEQFF. The chain links TRBV9 to TRBJ2-1; weak D call: TRBD2 (5 bases). V lost 0 bases to trimming and J lost 5 bases, with 12 bases between them. Germline V gives CDR1 SGDLS, CDR2 YYNGEE. This CDR3 has 15 residues.

V is TRBV29-1 and J is TRBJ2-3; maybe TRBD2 (6 bases). Trimming cost V 0 bases and J 1 base, with 14 bases left between them. The CDR3 spans 16 residues. Germline V gene data show CDR1 as SQVTM and CDR2 as ANQGSEA. CDR3 nucleotides: TGCAGCGTTGAAGATCCGATGGGCGGGGGCACAGATACGCAGTATTTT. Its translation is CSVEDPMGGGTDTQYF.

This clonotype was seen only a few times. V and J are TRBV7-2 and TRBJ1-2; 7 bases match TRBD1. The CDR3 has 14 residues. Germline CDR1 and CDR2: SGHTA and FQGNSA. Losses at the gene ends were 4 bases for V and 5 bases for J; bases not matched to a gene: 7. In DNA form, the CDR3 reads TGTGCCAGCAGCTCCCGGGACAGCGTATATGGCTACACCTTC. As protein: CASSSRDSVYGYTF.

There are a few counts of this clonotype. One junction end does not reproduce the germline sequence, and a read error may be involved. The V and J genes are TRBV7-9 and TRBJ1-4; maybe TRBD1 (5 bases). This CDR3 is built from 15 residues. Germline CDR1 is SEHNR and CDR2 is FQNEAQ (reference sequence). The CDR3 spells CASSSVGTTNERLFF. The CDR3, as DNA: TGTGCCAGCAGCTCGGTGGGGACGACTAATGAAAGACTGTTTTTT. The whole variable domain, remainder taken from reference TRBV7-9 and TRBJ1-4, is DTGVSQNPRHKITKRGQNVTFRCDPISEHNRLYWYRQTLGQGPEFLTYFQNEAQLEKSRLLSDRFSAERPKGSFSTLEIQRTEQGDSAMYLCASSSVGTTNERLFFGSGTQLSVL.

This clonotype was observed many times. The chain combines TRBV28 with TRBJ2-5, with D uncertain. Germline V gives CDR1 MDHEN, CDR2 SYDVKM. The V end was cut by 6 bases, the J end by 3 bases, with 5 bases between. The CDR3 is 11 amino acids. DNA of the CDR3: TGTGCCAGCAGGACCGAAGAGACCCAGTACTTC. It yields the protein CASRTEETQYF. Full variable domain (remainder filled in from reference TRBV28 and TRBJ2-5): DVKVTQSSRYLVKRTGEKVFLECVQDMDHENMFWYRQDPGLGLRLIYFSYDVKMKEKGDIPEGYSVSREKKERFSLILESASTNQTSMYLCASRTEETQYFGPGTRLLVL.

Points on this clonotype: It may be a read error: a sequence one base away is much more abundant. V and J are TRBV24-1 and TRBJ2-1; D tentatively reads TRBD1 or TRBD2 (5 bases each). Germline assignment: CDR1 KGHDR and CDR2 SFDVKD. With 0 bases removed from V and 10 bases from J, the gap between germline ends came to 18 bases. The CDR3 is 16 residues long. The CDR3 here is CATSDLGTALMKEQFF. DNA of the CDR3: TGTGCCACCAGTGATTTGGGGACGGCCCTTATGAAAGAGCAGTTCTTC.

This clonotype was seen just once. This may come from a read error, since a much larger clone is one base off. This sequence joins TRBV29-1 and TRBJ1-1; 7 bases map to TRBD1. This CDR3 has 15 amino acids. CDR1 and CDR2 (germline): SQVTM, ANQGSEA. Here the CDR3 reads CSVEEGTVLNTEALF. Written as DNA, the CDR3 is TGCAGCGTTGAAGAGGGGACAGTTCTGAACACTGAAGCTTTGTTT.

This clonotype showed up just a few times. V and J are TRBV10-1 and TRBJ2-3; D possibly corresponds to TRBD1 (6 bases). The CDR3 consists of 14 residues. Germline loops: CDR1 WNHNN, CDR2 SYGVQD (reference sequence). Trimming shortened V by 2 bases and J by 4 bases, and 10 bases separated the two germline ends. CDR3 loop: CASSENRAPDTQYF. For the CDR3, the DNA is TGCGCCAGCAGTGAGAACAGGGCCCCAGATACGCAGTATTTT.

This chain uses TRBV20-1 with TRBJ2-5, with no clear D. V lost 2 bases and J lost 5, with 15 bases in between. Germline V gene sequence: CDR1 DFQATT, CDR2 SNEGSKA (reference sequence). The CDR3 is 14 residues long. CDR3 nucleotide sequence: TGCAGTGCTAGATTTCAGCCGATATCCGAGACCCAGTACTTC. Translating gives CSARFQPISETQYF.